These 6 T cell receptor beta chains share one sample of origin, sequenced in a study of human CD8 memory T cell subsets. Making the TCR beta libraries relied on UMI-labeled 5' RACE. Each CDR3 protein gets one entry in TCRdb, which reprocessed the 5' RACE reads and gives no DNA. Its table lists 7,000 to 9,500 distinct CDR3 sequences. The sample was CD8+ T cells from PBMCs. These receptors were obtained from a human donor in good health.

The V call is TRBV27, the J call TRBJ2-5; TCRdb designates TRBD1, a call that cannot be tested without DNA. The CDR3 has 14 amino acids. Germline V gene data show CDR1 as MNHEY and CDR2 as SMNVEV (reference sequence). CDR3 protein: CASSSPGSAETQYF.

Judged by frequency, this clonotype is medium-sized. This chain uses TRBV7-9 with TRBJ1-1. Germline CDR1 and CDR2: SEHNR and FQNEAQ (reference sequence). This CDR3 has 14 amino acids. The CDR3 protein is CASSLGGTHREAFF.

This clonotype is labeled medium-sized (0.01 to 0.1%) based on frequency. This chain links TRBV29-1 with TRBJ2-1. CDR3 length: 11 amino acids. The germline V gene has CDR1 SQVTM and CDR2 ANQGSEA. CDR3 region: CSAISYNEQFF.

The rearrangement joins TRBV3-1 to TRBJ2-7. Germline-derived CDR1 and CDR2 are LGHDT and YNNKEL (reference sequence). This CDR3 spans 13 amino acids. The CDR3 is CASSPDGSYEQYF.

This clonotype is medium-sized (0.01 to 0.1%) by frequency. The V and J genes are TRBV3-1 and TRBJ2-7; TCRdb calls TRBD1, which cannot be checked without DNA. Per germline, CDR1 LGHDT and CDR2 YNNKEL (reference sequence). The CDR3 has 15 residues. CDR3 sequence reads: CASRDVQGQGYEQYF.

The V and J genes are TRBV3-1 and TRBJ1-1. CDR3 length: 13 residues. From germline, CDR1 is LGHDT and CDR2 YNNKEL (reference sequence). CDR3 region: CASSQILAGEAFF. Variable domain in full (rest from reference TRBV3-1 and TRBJ1-1): DTAVSQTPKYLVTQMGNDKSIKCEQNLGHDTMYWYKQDSKKFLKIMFSYNNKELIINETVPNRFSPKSPDKAHLNLHINSLELGDSAVYFCASSQILAGEAFFGQGTRLTVV.